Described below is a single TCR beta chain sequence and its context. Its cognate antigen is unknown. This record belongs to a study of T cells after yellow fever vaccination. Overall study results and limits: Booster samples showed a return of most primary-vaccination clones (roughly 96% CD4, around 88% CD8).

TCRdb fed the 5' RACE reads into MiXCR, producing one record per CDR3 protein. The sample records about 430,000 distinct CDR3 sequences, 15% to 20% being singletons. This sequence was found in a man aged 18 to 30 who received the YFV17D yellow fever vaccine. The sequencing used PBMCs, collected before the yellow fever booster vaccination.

The CDR3 DNA reads as TGTGCCAGCAACCTTCTGGGGTCTTGGCAGCCCCAGCATTTT. Its protein product is CASNLLGSWQPQHF. The gene calls are TRBV6-2 or TRBV6-3 and TRBJ1-5; D is unclear. V lost 7 bases, J lost 7 bases, and 17 bases lay in between. Germline V gives CDR1 MNHEY, CDR2 SVGEGT. The CDR3 totals 14 residues.